Below are 22 T cell receptor beta chains sequenced from a single sample in a study of molecular identifiers for immune sequencing clone quantification listed by TCRdb under 2018. The library was made by PCR. TCRdb records Illumina HiSeq 4000 as the sequencer. The public reads were run again by TCRdb, first through fastp at Q25 and then through MiXCR, and only productive beta chains were kept. Every entry covers one CDR3 protein and lists the most common genes and DNA from its rows. The table for this sample lists tens of thousands of distinct CDR3 sequences; roughly a fifth of them were counted only once. The top ten clonotypes cover about 0.95% of the sample. Specimen: naive CD8+ T cells from blood, with Jurkat cell RNA spiked in. Interpreted using the paper, the cell subset or site label stands for: FACS-sorted CD8+CD4-CCR7+CD45RA+ naive T cells. The receptors stem from a human donor in good health. Some libraries in this study had Jurkat cell RNA spiked in.

To note about this clonotype: A much larger clonotype is one base distant, so this may be a read error. The CDR3 DNA follows: TGTGCCAGCGCCCCCCATCCCCTTCCTCAGCCCCAGCGTTTT. It yields the protein CASAPHPLPQPQRF. The chain combines TRBV6-2 or TRBV6-3 with TRBJ1-5, with D uncertain. Germline-derived CDR1 and CDR2 are MNHEY and SVGEGT. The CDR3 extends over 14 amino acids.

There are a few counts of this clonotype. The chain is built from TRBV11-2 and TRBJ2-5; D possibly corresponds to TRBD2 (5 bases). Trimming shortened V by 4 bases and J by 4 bases, and 13 bases separated the two germline ends. CDR1 is SGHAT, CDR2 FQNNGV, per germline. The CDR3 spans 14 residues. The CDR3 sequence: CASSSSFQPETQYF. The CDR3 coding sequence is TGTGCCAGCAGCTCTAGCTTTCAGCCAGAGACCCAGTACTTC.

This clonotype came up many times. The genes are TRBV27 and TRBJ2-3; D not resolved. Germline values: CDR1 MNHEY, CDR2 SMNVEV (reference sequence). The germline V and J ends were trimmed by 6 bases and 0 bases, with 7 bases remaining between them. The CDR3 covers 13 residues. CDR3 sequence reads: CASSPQSTDTQYF. The DNA for the CDR3 is TGTGCCAGCAGCCCCCAAAGCACAGATACGCAGTATTTT.

This clonotype was picked up many times. The chain combines TRBV20-1 with TRBJ1-1; TRBD1 matches at 10 bases. The CDR3 consists of 18 residues. Per germline, CDR1 DFQATT and CDR2 SNEGSKA (reference sequence). The junction had 12 bases not matched to a gene; V was cut back by 1 base and J by 1 base. CDR3 sequence reads: CSARAGTGDRTRNTEAFF. Written as DNA, the CDR3 is TGCAGTGCTAGAGCGGGGACAGGGGACCGTACAAGGAACACTGAAGCTTTCTTT.

This clonotype was counted at least ten times. The chain combines TRBV5-1 with TRBJ1-1, with TRBD1 identical over 7 bases. Germline loops: CDR1 SGHRS, CDR2 YFSETQ. V lost 1 base and J lost 1; bases outside the gene matches: 4. The CDR3 spans 15 residues. CDR3 amino acids: CASSLRQGSNTEAFF. CDR3 coding DNA: TGCGCCAGCAGCTTGAGACAGGGCTCGAACACTGAAGCTTTCTTT. Combining the CDR3 with reference TRBV5-1 and TRBJ1-1 gives the whole variable domain KAGVTQTPRYLIKTRGQQVTLSCSPISGHRSVSWYQQTPGQGLQFLFEYFSETQRNKGNFPGRFSGRQFSNSRSEMNVSTLELGDSALYLCASSLRQGSNTEAFFGQGTRLTVV.

In the case of this clonotype: This may be a read error: a much more frequent sequence differs by one nucleotide. Here the CDR3 omits its conserved ending phenylalanine or tryptophan, so a read error is the likely source. The chain is built from TRBV7-2 and TRBJ1-5, with TRBD1 identical over 7 bases. Germline V gene sequence: CDR1 SGHTA, CDR2 FQGNSA. The CDR3 spans 15 residues. J was trimmed by 3 bases and V by 2 bases; bases with no gene match: 4. The CDR3 protein is CASSLNRGPNQPQHL. CDR3 DNA sequence: TGTGCCAGCAGCTTAAACAGGGGACCCAATCAGCCCCAGCATCTT.

Comments on this clonotype: This clone may be a read error of a much larger clone one base away. V and J are TRBV6-6 and TRBJ2-1; 9 positions agree with TRBD2. The germline V gene encodes CDR1 MNHNY and CDR2 SVGAGI (reference sequence). This CDR3 has 14 amino acids. CDR3 protein: CASSYGLAGFEQLF. The CDR3 bases are TGTGCCAGCAGTTACGGGCTAGCGGGATTTGAGCAGCTCTTC.

Many counts were recorded for this clonotype. This chain uses TRBV5-1 with TRBJ2-5; 11 bases map to TRBD2. The CDR3 contains 18 residues. The germline V gene encodes CDR1 SGHRS and CDR2 YFSETQ. V lost 0 bases, J lost 0 bases, and 7 bases stayed unmatched. The CDR3 sequence is CASSLDWLAGGNQETQYF. For the CDR3, the DNA is TGCGCCAGCAGCTTGGATTGGCTAGCGGGGGGAAACCAAGAGACCCAGTACTTC.

This clonotype was recorded at least ten times. This chain connects TRBV19 to TRBJ2-7; TRBD2 matches at 9 bases. This CDR3 has 15 amino acids. The J segment lost 2 bases and the V segment lost 5 bases, leaving 7 bases of the junction unmatched. Germline V gene data show CDR1 as LNHDA and CDR2 as SQIVND (reference sequence). The CDR3 DNA reads TGTGCCAGTAGTTCGGGTAGCGGGGGTACCTACGAGCAGTACTTC. Amino acids: CASSSGSGGTYEQYF. The variable domain in full, completed from reference TRBV19 and TRBJ2-7, reads DGGITQSPKYLFRKEGQNVTLSCEQNLNHDAMYWYRQDPGQGLRLIYYSQIVNDFQKGDIAEGYSVSREKKESFPLTVTSAQKNPTAFYLCASSSGSGGTYEQYFGPGTRLTVT.

There are many counts of this clonotype. The rearrangement uses TRBV19 and TRBJ2-2; D is unresolved. The CDR3 loop spans 15 amino acids. Germline CDR1 and CDR2: LNHDA and SQIVND (reference sequence). The V end lost 10 bases, the J end lost 1 base, and 16 bases lay between the germline ends. CDR3 sequence: CATKAVARNTGELFF. Written as DNA, the CDR3 is TGTGCCACTAAGGCGGTGGCCAGGAACACCGGGGAGCTGTTTTTT.

This chain uses TRBV6-2 or TRBV6-3 with TRBJ2-2, with D uncertain. With 6 bases removed from V and 1 base from J, the gap between germline ends came to 6 bases. This CDR3 region has 13 residues. The germline V gene has CDR1 MNHEY and CDR2 SVGEGT. The CDR3 DNA follows: TGTGCCAGCAGCTCCGGGAACACCGGGGAGCTGTTTTTT. This encodes CASSSGNTGELFF.

With respect to this clonotype: This may be a read error, as it is one base from a much larger clone. This likely comes from a read error, as the CDR3 has no conserved phenylalanine or tryptophan at its end. The chain joins TRBV7-9 to TRBJ2-3; possible D gene TRBD1, 5 bases. The V end was cut by 2 bases, the J end by 2 bases, with 14 bases between. Germline-derived CDR1 and CDR2 are SEHNR and FQNEAQ (reference sequence). The CDR3 runs to 16 residues. This CDR3 reads CASSLTQGVLTDTQYL. The DNA of the CDR3 is TGTGCCAGCAGCTTAACCCAGGGCGTCCTCACAGATACGCAGTATCTT.

This chain links TRBV20-1 with TRBJ2-7; D remains unclear. Germline loops: CDR1 DFQATT, CDR2 SNEGSKA (reference sequence). CDR3 length equals 13 residues. Trimming stripped 6 bases from V and 4 bases from J, with 16 bases between. The CDR3 sequence: CSATGDFLYEQYF. The DNA of the CDR3 is TGCAGTGCCACTGGAGACTTTTTATACGAGCAGTACTTC.

This clonotype occurred many times. This chain joins TRBV11-2 and TRBJ1-1; D is unclear. The V gene lost 4 bases and the J gene lost 0 bases, with 12 bases spanning the gap. The CDR3 runs 15 residues. Germline V gives CDR1 SGHAT, CDR2 FQNNGV. CDR3 residues: CASSSSTDMNTEAFF. The CDR3 region has the DNA TGTGCCAGCAGCTCTAGCACGGATATGAACACTGAAGCTTTCTTT. Filled out from reference TRBV11-2 and TRBJ1-1, the complete variable domain reads EAGVAQSPRYKIIEKRQSVAFWCNPISGHATLYWYQQILGQGPKLLIQFQNNGVVDDSQLPKDRFSAERLKGVDSTLKIQPAKLEDSAVYLCASSSSTDMNTEAFFGQGTRLTVV.

This clonotype was detected many times. This chain links TRBV7-3 with TRBJ2-2; 7 bases fit TRBD2. CDR3 size: 15 residues. Germline V lookup: CDR1 SGHTA, CDR2 FQGTGA. Trimming cost V 3 bases and J 6 bases; bases outside gene matches: 7. The CDR3 DNA is TGTGCCAGCAGCTTGGGGGGGTCTCTTCCCGGGGAGCTGTTTTTT. Its translation: CASSLGGSLPGELFF.

In the case of this clonotype: This may come from a read error, since a much larger clone is one base off. The chain combines TRBV20-1 with TRBJ2-3; 9 nucleotides line up with TRBD1. The J call may be faulty, since TRBJ1-5 better matches the DNA end. The germline CDR1 and CDR2 sequences are DFQATT and SNEGSKA (reference sequence). The CDR3 loop spans 15 amino acids. This chain's CDR3 is CSAAGRQGDTDTQHF. The CDR3 DNA is TGCAGTGCCGCCGGGAGACAGGGGGACACAGATACGCAGCATTTT.

In regard to this clonotype: This may arise from a read error, as a much more abundant clone is one base away. The chain joins TRBV6-6 to TRBJ1-3; the D gene is possibly TRBD1 (6 bases). V was clipped by 4 bases and J by 0 bases, with 16 bases between them. CDR3 length equals 17 residues. Germline CDR1 is MNHNY and CDR2 is SVGAGI (reference sequence). CDR3 loop: CASSLALQGASGNTIYF. CDR3 bases: TGTGCCAGCAGTTTAGCATTACAGGGCGCCTCTGGAAACACCATATATTTT.

On this clonotype: The conserved closing phenylalanine or tryptophan is absent in this CDR3, likely reflecting a read error. V is TRBV16 and J is TRBJ2-7; D gene uncertain. Germline lookup yields CDR1 KGHSY and CDR2 FQNENV. The CDR3 is 15 residues long. V was shortened by 2 bases and J by 5 bases, with 16 bases between the two germline ends. CDR3 amino acids: CASSQRSQGFHEQYL. The CDR3, as DNA: TGTGCCAGCAGCCAACGAAGCCAAGGGTTCCACGAGCAGTACCTC.

This clonotype appeared many times. The chain couples TRBV7-2 to TRBJ2-3; D perhaps matches TRBD2 (6 bases). The germline V gene encodes CDR1 SGHTA and CDR2 FQGNSA. V lost 1 base to trimming and J lost 0 bases, with 11 bases between them. The CDR3 contains 16 residues. CDR3 loop: CASSLVAGTSTDTQYF. As DNA, the CDR3 is TGTGCCAGCAGCTTAGTGGCGGGGACGAGCACAGATACGCAGTATTTT.

This clonotype was seen a handful of times. The chain recombines TRBV13 with TRBJ2-7, with TRBD1 as a possible D gene (5 bases). The CDR3 runs to 14 residues. Looked up from germline, CDR1 is PRHDT and CDR2 is FYEKMQ (reference sequence). The V gene lost 5 bases and the J gene lost 9 bases, with 20 bases spanning the gap. The chain's CDR3 is CASSGQQSGWVQYF. DNA of the CDR3: TGTGCCAGCAGCGGGCAACAGTCAGGGTGGGTGCAGTACTTC.

This clonotype was seen a few times. The J gene is TRBJ2-2, the V gene TRBV6-5; 7 nucleotides match TRBD2. The CDR3 covers 15 residues. CDR1 and CDR2 from the germline V gene are MNHEY and SVGAGI. Trimming at V came to 8 bases and at J to 3 bases, leaving 9 bases not matched to a gene. This chain's CDR3 is CASSLYAGDTGELFF. Written as DNA, the CDR3 is TGTGCCAGCTCCCTATACGCGGGGGACACCGGGGAGCTGTTTTTT.

This clonotype was observed at least ten times. The chain has TRBV11-2 and TRBJ2-1, with 11 bases that match TRBD2. Per germline, CDR1 SGHAT and CDR2 FQNNGV. The CDR3 runs 18 residues. The trim removed 4 bases at V and 2 bases at J, leaving 10 bases unmatched. The CDR3 bases are TGTGCCAGCAGCTACCTTACTAGCGGGAGTAGCCCCTACAATGAGCAGTTCTTC. Protein product: CASSYLTSGSSPYNEQFF.